These 17 T cell receptor beta chains came from one sample sequenced in a study of shared clonotypes between healthy human individuals. The repertoire was sequenced with immunoSEQ multiplex PCR; TCRdb's copy has only in-frame clones and lacks some. In the table there are just over 2,000,000 clones, over 85% of which are singletons. It was CD45RO-negative cells, positively selected for CCR7, that made up naive CD8 cells, with terminally differentiated effector memory CD45RA+ cells excluded. The sample taken for sequencing was naive CD8+ T cells sorted from blood. Receptors originate from a man between 18 and 29 years old in good health.

The chain is built from TRBV10-3 and TRBJ2-1, with TRBD1 identical over 7 bases. Trimming cost V 2 bases and J 10 bases; bases outside gene matches: 5. CDR1 and CDR2 from the germline V gene are ENHRY and SYGVKD. The CDR3 totals 13 residues. Here the CDR3 DNA reads TGTGCCATCAGTGAGGGGGGACAGTGGGAGCAGTTCTTC. It specifies CAISEGGQWEQFF.

With regard to this clone: Other DNA sequences from this sample encode an identical CDR3 as well. The chain couples TRBV4-1 to TRBJ1-2; D is unresolved. Germline V lookup: CDR1 MGHRA, CDR2 YSYEKL. The CDR3 extends over 13 amino acids. The V gene lost 0 bases and the J gene lost 5 bases, with 7 bases spanning the gap. In nucleotides, the CDR3 is TGCGCCAGCAGCCAAGATAGTGGGTATGGCTACACCTTC. Protein sequence: CASSQDSGYGYTF.

The CDR3, as DNA: TGCGCCAGCAGCCAAGATATCGCGGGGGGAGGCAATCAGCCCCAGCATTTT. Translating it yields CASSQDIAGGGNQPQHF. The genes are TRBV4-3 and TRBJ1-5; D may be TRBD1 (5 bases). CDR3 length: 17 amino acids. V dropped 0 bases and J dropped 2 bases, with 14 bases sitting between them. Germline loops: CDR1 LGHNA, CDR2 YSLEER.

This chain joins TRBV18 and TRBJ2-7; D is possibly TRBD2 (5 bases). The germline gives CDR1 KGHSH, CDR2 LQKENI. V was clipped by 2 bases and J by 0 bases, with 17 bases between them. The CDR3 is 17 amino acids. CDR3 sequence reads: CASSPVPGNRGSYEQYF. The CDR3 DNA reads as TGTGCCAGCTCACCAGTTCCGGGGAACCGGGGCTCCTACGAGCAGTACTTC.

The V gene is TRBV5-6, the J gene TRBJ1-5, with 7 positions matching TRBD1. V shed 4 bases and J 0 bases; nucleotides not matched to a gene: 4. The CDR3 is 15 residues long. CDR1 and CDR2 from the germline V gene are SGHDT and YYEEEE. CDR3 bases: TGTGCCAGCAGCATGGGGACAGCTAGCAATCAGCCCCAGCATTTT. Translated, it gives CASSMGTASNQPQHF.

This chain's CDR3 is CASSWDRGDTIYF. In nucleotides, the CDR3 is TGTGCCAGCAGCTGGGACAGGGGTGACACCATATATTTT. J is TRBJ1-3 and V is TRBV5-4, with TRBD1 identical over 10 bases. The CDR3 contains 13 residues. CDR1 is SGHNT and CDR2 is YYREEE in the germline V gene (reference sequence). V trimming: 3 bases; J trimming: 8 bases; junction bases outside the gene matches: 2.

The chain joins TRBV30 to TRBJ1-6, with TRBD1 as a possible D gene (5 bases). The V gene's germline CDR1 is GTSNPN and CDR2 SVGIG (reference sequence). V lost 4 bases, J lost 7 bases, and 14 bases lay in between. CDR3 length equals 14 residues. CDR3 DNA sequence: TGTGCCTGGACTACCGGGACGGGGAATTCACCCCTCCACTTT. It translates to CAWTTGTGNSPLHF.

About this clone: Other DNA variants within this sample encode the same CDR3. The gene calls are TRBV7-9 and TRBJ2-5; D is undetermined. V dropped 2 bases and J dropped 1 base, with 5 bases sitting between them. CDR1 and CDR2 from the germline V gene are SEHNR and FQNEAQ (reference sequence). This CDR3 has 13 residues. The CDR3 DNA follows: TGTGCCAGCAGCTTACCTCTCCAAGAGACCCAGTACTTC. Translated, it gives CASSLPLQETQYF.

This chain uses TRBV4-1 with TRBJ2-5, with TRBD2 as a possible D gene (6 bases). Trimming removed 0 bases from V and 3 bases from J, with 17 bases in between. The germline V gene encodes CDR1 MGHRA and CDR2 YSYEKL. The CDR3 is 17 amino acids. The CDR3 DNA reads TGCGCCAGCAGCCAAGACGGGAGCGGGCCTAACAAAGAGACCCAGTACTTC. It encodes CASSQDGSGPNKETQYF.

The chain links TRBV10-2 to TRBJ1-3, with D uncertain. Germline V lookup: CDR1 WSHSY, CDR2 SAAADI. The CDR3 consists of 17 residues. V shed 4 bases and J shed 0 bases, with 16 bases lying between them. DNA of the CDR3: TGCGCCAGCAGTGCACTTAACCGGCCGAGCTCTGGAAACACCATATATTTT. It is translated as CASSALNRPSSGNTIYF.

This clone was seen just once. This same CDR3 is encoded by further DNA sequences in the sample. The chain recombines TRBV5-4 with TRBJ2-7; D uncertain. The CDR3 loop spans 13 amino acids. V was trimmed by 0 bases and J by 1 base, leaving 5 bases between them. Germline V gene lookup returns CDR1 SGHNT and CDR2 YYREEE (reference sequence). The CDR3 DNA reads TGTGCCAGCAGCTTGGGCGCGTCCTACGAGCAGTACTTC. Protein sequence: CASSLGASYEQYF.

This sequence joins TRBV23-1 and TRBJ2-7, with D possibly being TRBD1 (5 bases). TRBV23-1 is placed among ORFs of uncertain function. Between the trimmed V and J ends, which lost 2 bases and 0 bases, there was a span of 14 bases. The CDR3 is 16 amino acids. CDR3 residues: CASSQPVTASSYEQYF. The CDR3 nucleotides read TGCGCCAGCAGTCAACCAGTGACAGCGAGCTCCTACGAGCAGTACTTC.

Worth noting for this clone: The junction departs from the called germline gene at one end, perhaps through a read error. The chain is built from TRBV2 and TRBJ2-2, with a possible D match to TRBD2 (6 bases). Per germline, CDR1 SNHLY and CDR2 FYNNEI. The CDR3 totals 15 residues. The CDR3 spells CASREGGKGTGELFF. For the CDR3, the DNA is TGTGCCAGCAGGGAAGGAGGGAAGGGCACCGGGGAGCTGTTTTTT. The whole variable domain, filled in from reference TRBV2 and TRBJ2-2, reads EPEVTQTPSHQVTQMGQEVILRCVPISNHLYFYWYRQILGQKVEFLVSFYNNEISEKSEIFDDQFSVERPDGSNFTLKIRSTKLEDSAMYFCASREGGKGTGELFFGEGSRLTVL.

The genes are TRBV9 and TRBJ1-3, with TRBD1 matching 9 bases. Germline V CDR1 and CDR2: SGDLS, YYNGEE. V gave up 4 bases and J gave up 8 bases; unmatched junction bases: 13. The CDR3 has 16 residues. The CDR3 nucleotides are TGTGCCAGCAGCCCTCTAAGGACAGGGGTAGTAGACACCATATATTTT. It yields the protein CASSPLRTGVVDTIYF. The complete variable domain, with remaining parts taken from reference TRBV9 and TRBJ1-3, reads DSGVTQTPKHLITATGQRVTLRCSPRSGDLSVYWYQQSLDQGLQFLIQYYNGEERAKGNILERFSAQQFPDLHSELNLSSLELGDSALYFCASSPLRTGVVDTIYFGEGSWLTVV.

This clone was counted a single time. The chain has TRBV19 and TRBJ1-2, with TRBD1 identical over 11 bases. The junction had 8 bases not matched to a gene; V was cut back by 9 bases and J by 8 bases. Germline assignment: CDR1 LNHDA and CDR2 SQIVND (reference sequence). This CDR3 contains 13 residues. DNA of the CDR3: TGTGCCAGCATCGGGACAGGGGGAAAAGGCTACACCTTC. It encodes CASIGTGGKGYTF.

The chain carries TRBV28 and TRBJ1-2; D possibly corresponds to TRBD1 (5 bases). V was clipped by 3 bases and J by 3 bases, with 14 bases between them. Germline CDR1 and CDR2: MDHEN and SYDVKM. This CDR3 spans 15 amino acids. The CDR3 here is CASSLELQGYYGYTF. In DNA, the CDR3 is TGTGCCAGCAGTTTGGAGTTGCAGGGCTACTATGGCTACACCTTC.

The chain uses TRBV29-1 and TRBJ2-7; TRBD1 agrees at 9 bases. The CDR3 is made up of 13 amino acids. The trim removed 7 bases at V and 5 bases at J, leaving 9 bases unmatched. Germline loops: CDR1 SQVTM, CDR2 ANQGSEA. The CDR3 coding sequence is TGCAGCGCCCGGGGAGGGGACAGGGACGAGCAGTACTTC. Translating it yields CSARGGDRDEQYF.